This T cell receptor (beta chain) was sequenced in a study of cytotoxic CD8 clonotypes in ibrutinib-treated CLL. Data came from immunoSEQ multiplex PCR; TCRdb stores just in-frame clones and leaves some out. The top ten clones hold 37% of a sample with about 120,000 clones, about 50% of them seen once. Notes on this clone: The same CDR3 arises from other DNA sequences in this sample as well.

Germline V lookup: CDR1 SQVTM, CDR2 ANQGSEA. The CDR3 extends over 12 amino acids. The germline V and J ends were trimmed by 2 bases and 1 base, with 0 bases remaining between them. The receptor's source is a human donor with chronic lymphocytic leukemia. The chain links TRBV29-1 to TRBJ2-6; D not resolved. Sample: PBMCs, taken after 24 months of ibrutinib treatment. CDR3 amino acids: CSVESGANVLTF. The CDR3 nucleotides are TGCAGCGTTGAATCTGGGGCCAACGTCCTGACTTTC.